This passage covers 11 T cell receptor beta chains from one sample sequenced in a study of relationships among human T cell subsets. Anti-CD25 beads selected CD4+CD25+ regulatory T cells from positively selected CD4+ cells. TCR alpha and beta CDR3s were amplified from mRNA by semiquantitative ARM-PCR. Exponential amplification used communal superprimers after tagged nested gene-specific primers in ARM-PCR. TCRdb used MiXCR to reprocess the multiplex PCR reads, holding one entry per CDR3 protein. The sample consists of about 14,000 distinct CDR3 sequences, 60% of them appearing once. The material sequenced was Tregs sorted from blood. The origin of the receptors is a man aged 35-49 years in good health.

The chain is built from TRBV24-1 and TRBJ2-1; D is ambiguous. The CDR3 is 16 residues long. Looked up from germline, CDR1 is KGHDR and CDR2 is SFDVKD. V lost 3 bases, J lost 0 bases, and 11 bases lay in between. CDR3 sequence reads: CATSDPSLSSYNEQFF. The DNA of the CDR3 is TGTGCCACCAGTGATCCGTCCCTGAGCTCCTACAATGAGCAGTTCTTC.

In this sample, this clonotype turned up a few times. V gene TRBV11-2 combines with J gene TRBJ1-1; D unresolved. This CDR3 contains 9 residues. The germline CDR1 and CDR2 sequences are SGHAT and FQNNGV. V was shortened by 6 bases and J by 6 bases, with 2 bases between the two germline ends. CDR3 nucleotides: TGTGCCAGCAGGTCTGAAGCTTTCTTT. Protein: CASRSEAFF. Variable domain in full (rest from reference TRBV11-2 and TRBJ1-1): EAGVAQSPRYKIIEKRQSVAFWCNPISGHATLYWYQQILGQGPKLLIQFQNNGVVDDSQLPKDRFSAERLKGVDSTLKIQPAKLEDSAVYLCASRSEAFFGQGTRLTVV.

The chain links TRBV12-3 or TRBV12-4 to TRBJ1-1; D ambiguous. V lost 2 bases and J lost 0, with 7 bases in between. The CDR3 runs 14 residues. DNA for the CDR3: TGTGCCAGCAGTTTAAGGCCCTTGAACACTGAAGCTTTCTTT. Translated, it gives CASSLRPLNTEAFF.

This clonotype was recorded a few times. The genes are TRBV20-1 and TRBJ2-1, with D uncertain. CDR1 and CDR2 (germline): DFQATT, SNEGSKA (reference sequence). This CDR3 has 11 amino acids. Between the trimmed V and J ends, which lost 6 bases and 7 bases, there was a span of 10 bases. The CDR3 is CSAHLVNEQFF. Here the CDR3 DNA reads TGCAGTGCCCATCTAGTGAATGAGCAGTTCTTC.

There are a few counts of this clonotype. V is TRBV30 and J is TRBJ2-1; D remains unclear. This CDR3 contains 13 residues. CDR1 is GTSNPN, CDR2 SVGIG, per germline (reference sequence). Trimming left V 3 bases short and J 4 bases short, with 10 bases between. CDR3 protein: CAWRSHGYNEQFF. CDR3 DNA: TGTGCCTGGAGATCTCACGGATACAATGAGCAGTTCTTC. Complete variable domain (other parts from reference TRBV30 and TRBJ2-1): SQTIHQWPATLVQPVGSPLSLECTVEGTSNPNLYWYRQAAGRGLQLLFYSVGIGQISSEVPQNLSASRPQDRQFILSSKKLLLSDSGFYLCAWRSHGYNEQFFGPGTRLTVL.

This clonotype was picked up a small number of times. V is TRBV29-1 and J is TRBJ2-3; no definite D call. The CDR3 is 12 amino acids. Germline values: CDR1 SQVTM, CDR2 ANQGSEA. Written as DNA, the CDR3 is TGCGACCACCATCTGGGGTGCGATACGCAGTATTTT. Its translation is CDHHLGCDTQYF.

This chain links TRBV6-5 with TRBJ2-1, with 12 bases aligning to TRBD2. V shed 2 bases and J 10 bases; nucleotides not matched to a gene: 6. CDR3 length equals 15 residues. Germline CDR1 and CDR2: MNHEY and SVGAGI. The CDR3 region has the DNA TGTGCCAGCAGTTACCTGACTAGCGGGAGAAGAGAGCAGTTCTTC. Translation gives CASSYLTSGRREQFF.

This chain connects TRBV2 to TRBJ1-5; no clear D. The CDR3 covers 11 residues. Germline loops: CDR1 SNHLY, CDR2 FYNNEI. Trimming pared 10 bases from V and 10 bases from J, leaving 14 bases between. DNA of the CDR3: TGTGCCACCCGGCGTGAAGGACCCCAGCATTTT. It yields the protein CATRREGPQHF.

The rearrangement joins TRBV20-1 to TRBJ1-1; TRBD1 agrees at 7 bases. Germline assignment: CDR1 DFQATT and CDR2 SNEGSKA (reference sequence). Germline trimming cut 5 bases from V and 10 bases from J; bases unmatched to any gene: 10. This CDR3 contains 12 residues. CDR3 in DNA: TGCAGTGCTTCAGGGGGAGGCGGGCCAGCTTTCTTT. Translating gives CSASGGGGPAFF.

This chain uses TRBV15 with TRBJ1-1, with TRBD1 as a possible D gene (5 bases). Looked up from germline, CDR1 is LNHNV and CDR2 is YYDKDF (reference sequence). V shed 3 bases and J shed 7 bases, with 9 bases lying between them. CDR3 length: 12 amino acids. DNA for the CDR3: TGTGCCACCAGCAGGGACACGGGTGAAGCTTTCTTT. Translating gives CATSRDTGEAFF.

This clonotype was picked up a small number of times. The chain combines TRBV4-1 with TRBJ2-3; D ambiguous. Germline V gene lookup returns CDR1 MGHRA and CDR2 YSYEKL. V lost 1 base to trimming and J lost 2 bases, with 16 bases between them. The CDR3 runs to 17 residues. CDR3 amino acids: CASSQGARQRLTDTQYF. DNA for the CDR3: TGCGCCAGCAGCCAAGGGGCTCGCCAAAGACTCACAGATACGCAGTATTTT.